This paragraph covers one T cell receptor (beta chain) sequence. Its specificity is unknown. The source of the sample is a study of lymphopenia after photon versus proton radiotherapy. Broader study findings: After lymphocyte nadir, photon-treated repertoires showed oligoclonal expansion, especially CD8+ Temra.

In germline, CDR1 is SGHTA, CDR2 FQGNSA. With 0 bases clipped from V and 4 bases from J, the junction kept 1 base outside the gene matches. This CDR3 spans 15 amino acids. Method: immunoSEQ multiplex PCR; TCRdb's copy keeps in-frame clones and lacks some. The sample carries 20,000 or so clones, nearly 95% recorded once. Source: peripheral blood, taken from a patient treated with proton-based radiotherapy. The chain employs TRBV7-2 and TRBJ2-1; 9 bases match TRBD2. This clonotype originated in a woman aged 65 to 85 with pancreatic cancer. Some clones in this sample may be carry-over from other donors' samples. CDR3: CASSLALAGYNEQFF. The CDR3 coding sequence is TGTGCCAGCAGCTTAGCCCTAGCGGGGTACAATGAGCAGTTCTTC.